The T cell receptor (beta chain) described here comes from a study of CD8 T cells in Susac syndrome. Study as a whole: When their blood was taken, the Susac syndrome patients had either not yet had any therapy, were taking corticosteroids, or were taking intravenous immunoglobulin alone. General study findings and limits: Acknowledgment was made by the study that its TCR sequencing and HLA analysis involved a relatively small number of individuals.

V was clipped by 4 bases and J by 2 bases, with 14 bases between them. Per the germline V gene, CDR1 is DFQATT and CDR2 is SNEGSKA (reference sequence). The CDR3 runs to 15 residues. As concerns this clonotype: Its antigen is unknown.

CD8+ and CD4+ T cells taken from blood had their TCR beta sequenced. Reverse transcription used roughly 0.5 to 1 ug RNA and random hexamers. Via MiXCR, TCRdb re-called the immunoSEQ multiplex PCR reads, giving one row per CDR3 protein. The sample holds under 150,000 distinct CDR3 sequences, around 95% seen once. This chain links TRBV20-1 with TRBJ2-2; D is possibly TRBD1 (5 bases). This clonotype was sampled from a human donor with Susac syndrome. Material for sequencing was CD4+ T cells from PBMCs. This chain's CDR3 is CSATRGQGNTGELFF. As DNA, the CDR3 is TGCAGTGCTACTCGAGGTCAGGGAAACACCGGGGAGCTGTTTTTT.